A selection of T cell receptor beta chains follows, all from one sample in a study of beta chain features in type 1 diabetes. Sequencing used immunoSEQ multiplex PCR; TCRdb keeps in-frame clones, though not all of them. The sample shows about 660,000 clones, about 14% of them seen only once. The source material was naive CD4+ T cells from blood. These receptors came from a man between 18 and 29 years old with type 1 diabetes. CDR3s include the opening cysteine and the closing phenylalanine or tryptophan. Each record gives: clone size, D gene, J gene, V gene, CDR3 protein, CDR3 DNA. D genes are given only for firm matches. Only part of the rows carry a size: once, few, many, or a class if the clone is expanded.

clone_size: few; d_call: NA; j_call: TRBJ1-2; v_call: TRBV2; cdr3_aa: CASSSDGRRTF; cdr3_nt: TGTGCCAGCAGTTCGGACGGCCGGCGCACCTTC
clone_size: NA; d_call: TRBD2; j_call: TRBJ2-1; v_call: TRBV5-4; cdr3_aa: CASSFLAGTYNEQFF; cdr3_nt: TGTGCCAGCAGCTTTCTAGCGGGGACATACAATGAGCAGTTCTTC
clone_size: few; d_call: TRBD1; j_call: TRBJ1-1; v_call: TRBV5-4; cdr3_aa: CASRQDRGSGTEAFF; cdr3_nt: TGTGCCAGCAGACAAGACAGGGGGTCGGGCACTGAAGCTTTCTTT
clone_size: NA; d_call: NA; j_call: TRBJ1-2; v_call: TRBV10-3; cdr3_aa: CAIKPQDYGYTF; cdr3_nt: TGTGCCATCAAACCACAGGACTATGGCTACACCTTC
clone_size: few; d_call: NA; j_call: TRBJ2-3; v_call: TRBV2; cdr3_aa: CASSEALPMDTQYF; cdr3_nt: TGTGCCAGCAGTGAGGCCCTCCCCATGGATACGCAGTATTTT
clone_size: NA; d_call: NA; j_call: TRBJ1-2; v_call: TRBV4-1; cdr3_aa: CASSPIVGGVYGYTF; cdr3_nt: TGCGCCAGCAGCCCTATCGTGGGAGGGGTATATGGCTACACCTTC
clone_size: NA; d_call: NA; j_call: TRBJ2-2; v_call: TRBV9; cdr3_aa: CASSVSESGGELFF; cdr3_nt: TGTGCCAGCAGCGTGTCGGAGTCAGGAGGGGAGCTGTTTTTT
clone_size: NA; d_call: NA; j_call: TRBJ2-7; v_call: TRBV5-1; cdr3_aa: CASSLAAAYSYEQYF; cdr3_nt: TGCGCCAGCAGCTTGGCCGCGGCATACTCCTACGAGCAGTACTTC
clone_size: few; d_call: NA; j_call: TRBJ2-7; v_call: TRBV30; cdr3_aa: CAWSGTRHEQYF; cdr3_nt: TGTGCCTGGAGTGGGACGAGGCACGAGCAGTACTTC
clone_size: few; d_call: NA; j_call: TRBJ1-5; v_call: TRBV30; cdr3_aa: CAWSPLGNQPQHF; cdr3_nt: TGTGCCTGGAGCCCCCTTGGCAATCAGCCCCAGCATTTT
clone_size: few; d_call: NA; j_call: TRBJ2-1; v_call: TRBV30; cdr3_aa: CAWSGVQGYNEQFF; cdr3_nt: TGTGCCTGGAGTGGGGTCCAAGGGTACAATGAGCAGTTCTTC
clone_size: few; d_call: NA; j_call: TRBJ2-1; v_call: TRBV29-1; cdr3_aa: CSVGWELDNEQFF; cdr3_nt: TGCAGCGTTGGGTGGGAGCTGGACAATGAGCAGTTCTTC
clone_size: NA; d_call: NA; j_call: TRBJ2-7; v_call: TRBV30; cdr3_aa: CAPFGVPPPKQQYF; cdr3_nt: TGTGCCCCATTTGGGGTTCCTCCCCCTAAGCAGCAGTACTTC
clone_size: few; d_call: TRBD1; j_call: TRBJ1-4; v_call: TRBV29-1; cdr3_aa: CSVIGQGGTNEKLFF; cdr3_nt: TGCAGCGTTATAGGACAGGGCGGGACTAATGAAAAACTGTTTTTT
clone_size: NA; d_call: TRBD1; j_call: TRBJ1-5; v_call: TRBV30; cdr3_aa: CAWRGQGGYQPQHF; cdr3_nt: TGTGCCTGGAGGGGACAGGGCGGTTATCAGCCCCAGCATTTT
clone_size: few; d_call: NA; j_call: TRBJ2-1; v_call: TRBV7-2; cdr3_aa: CASSVAWGLYNEQFF; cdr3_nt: TGTGCCAGCAGCGTAGCGTGGGGCCTCTACAATGAGCAGTTCTTC
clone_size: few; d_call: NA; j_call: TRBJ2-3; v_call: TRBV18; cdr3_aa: CASSPPRATDTQYF; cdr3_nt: TGTGCCAGCTCACCACCGAGGGCCACAGATACGCAGTATTTT
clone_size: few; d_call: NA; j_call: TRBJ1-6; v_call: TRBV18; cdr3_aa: CASSRDLHSPLHF; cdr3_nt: TGTGCCAGCTCACGGGACCTACATTCACCCCTCCACTTT
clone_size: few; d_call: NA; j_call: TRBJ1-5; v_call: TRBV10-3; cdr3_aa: CAISESQGSVGNQPQHF; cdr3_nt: TGTGCCATCAGTGAGTCTCAGGGAAGTGTGGGCAATCAGCCCCAGCATTTT
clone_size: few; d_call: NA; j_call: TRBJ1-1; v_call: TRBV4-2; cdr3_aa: CASSRRGVDTEAFF; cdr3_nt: TGTGCCAGCAGCCGCCGAGGGGTAGACACTGAAGCTTTCTTT
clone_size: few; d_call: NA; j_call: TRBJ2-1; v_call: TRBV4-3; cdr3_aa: CASSQDEGFYNEQFF; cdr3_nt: TGCGCCAGCAGCCAAGATGAGGGATTCTACAATGAGCAGTTCTTC
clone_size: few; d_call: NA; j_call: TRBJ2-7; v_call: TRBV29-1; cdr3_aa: CSAVREVGYEQYF; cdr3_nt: TGCAGCGCCGTCAGGGAAGTCGGCTACGAGCAGTACTTC
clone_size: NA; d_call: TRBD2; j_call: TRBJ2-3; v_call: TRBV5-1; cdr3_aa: CASSFPTSGGALNTQYF; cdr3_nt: TGCGCCAGCAGCTTCCCGACTAGCGGGGGGGCACTGAATACGCAGTATTTT
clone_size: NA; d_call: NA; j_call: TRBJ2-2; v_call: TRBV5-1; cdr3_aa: CASSLFLAFTGELFF; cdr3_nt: TGCGCCAGCAGCTTGTTCCTAGCCTTTACCGGGGAGCTGTTTTTT
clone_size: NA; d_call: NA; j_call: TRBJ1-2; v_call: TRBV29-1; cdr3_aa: CSVASTTNYGYTF; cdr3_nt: TGCAGCGTTGCCTCGACAACTAACTATGGCTACACCTTC
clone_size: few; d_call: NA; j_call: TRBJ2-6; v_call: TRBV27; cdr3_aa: CASSPGFSGANVLTF; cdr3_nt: TGTGCCAGCAGTCCAGGGTTTTCTGGGGCCAACGTCCTGACTTTC
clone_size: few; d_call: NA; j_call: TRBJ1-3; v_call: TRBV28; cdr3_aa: CASSLAGAGNGNTIYF; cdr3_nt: TGTGCCAGCAGTTTGGCCGGCGCAGGGAATGGAAACACCATATATTTT
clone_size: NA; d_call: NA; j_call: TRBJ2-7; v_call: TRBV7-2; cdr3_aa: CASGTRDTTYEQYF; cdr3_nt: TGTGCCAGCGGCACTCGGGACACTACCTACGAGCAGTACTTC
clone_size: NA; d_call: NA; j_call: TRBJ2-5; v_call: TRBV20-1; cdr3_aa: CSVEETQYF; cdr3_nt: TGCAGTGTCGAGGAGACCCAGTACTTC
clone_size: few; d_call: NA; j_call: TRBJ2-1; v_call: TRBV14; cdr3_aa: CASSQHLRGAGLTGEQFF; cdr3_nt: TGTGCCAGCAGCCAACACCTGCGAGGCGCGGGACTCACGGGTGAGCAGTTCTTC
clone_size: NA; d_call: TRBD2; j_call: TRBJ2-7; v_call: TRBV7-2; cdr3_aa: CASSSFGLAGGYEQYF; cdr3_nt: TGTGCCAGCAGCTCCTTCGGACTAGCGGGAGGCTACGAGCAGTACTTC
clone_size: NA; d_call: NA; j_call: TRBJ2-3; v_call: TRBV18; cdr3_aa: CASSPTGDTQYF; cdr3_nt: TGTGCCAGCTCACCAACAGGAGATACGCAGTATTTT
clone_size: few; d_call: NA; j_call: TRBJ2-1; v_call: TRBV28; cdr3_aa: CASSSPYNEQFF; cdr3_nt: TGTGCCAGCAGTTCCCCCTACAATGAGCAGTTCTTC